A selection of T cell receptor beta chains follows, all from one sample in a study of blood T cell repertoires in COVID-19. This table comes from immunoSEQ multiplex PCR, and its TCRdb copy is limited to in-frame clones, with some not included. This sample has around 140,000 clones; under 90% occur once, and the top ten carry 8.4%. Sample: peripheral blood. These receptors were taken from a woman aged 55-69 years with active or convalescent COVID-19. CDR3s include the opening cysteine and the closing phenylalanine or tryptophan. The order of the fields is V gene, J gene, clone size, D gene, CDR3 length, CDR3 DNA, CDR3 protein. A D gene is named only where the DNA matches it firmly. Some rows have no size entry. The others give once, few or many, or a class for an expanded clone.

TRBV7-2	TRBJ2-1	once	-	12	TGTGCCAGCAGCTGGACTATAAATGAGCAGTTCTTC	CASSWTINEQFF
TRBV2	TRBJ1-6	-	TRBD1	12	TGCGCCGGGACAGCGGCAAATTCACCCCTCCACTTT	CAGTAANSPLHF
TRBV18	TRBJ2-2	-	-	17	TGTGCCAGCTCACCATACTTCCGGGGGGCGGACACCGGGGAGCTGTTTTTT	CASSPYFRGADTGELFF
TRBV5-1	TRBJ2-5	-	TRBD2	17	TGCGCCAGCAGCTTGCATGGGACTAGCGGGGGCGGAGAGACCCAGTACTTC	CASSLHGTSGGGETQYF
TRBV28	TRBJ2-1	few	TRBD2	15	TGTGCCAGCAGTTTTAGCGGGGAATCGAACAATGAGCAGTTCTTC	CASSFSGESNNEQFF
TRBV21-1	TRBJ1-2	-	-	14	TGTGCCAGCAGCAAATGGACAGCTGACTATGGCTACACCTTC	CASSKWTADYGYTF
TRBV6-6	TRBJ2-3	few	TRBD1	14	TGTGCCAGCAGTCCACGGACAGGGGTAGATACGCAGTATTTT	CASSPRTGVDTQYF
TRBV7-9	TRBJ1-5	once	-	14	TGTGCCAGCAGATCCACAGGGCCCAATCAGCCCCAGCATTTT	CASRSTGPNQPQHF
TRBV4-2	TRBJ2-3	-	TRBD2	16	TGTGCCAGCAGCCAACCTGGGACTAGCGGCACAGATACGCAGTATTTT	CASSQPGTSGTDTQYF
TRBV2	TRBJ2-7	-	TRBD2	14	TGTGCCAGCAGGCCCGGGACTAGCGCCTACGAGCAGTACTTC	CASRPGTSAYEQYF
TRBV7-9	TRBJ1-1	-	-	14	TGTGCCAGCAGCTTTAAGCTATTGAACACTGAAGCTTTCTTT	CASSFKLLNTEAFF
TRBV6-5	TRBJ1-2	-	TRBD1	14	TGTGCCAGCAGTCCTCGGACAGGGAGATACAGCTACACCTTC	CASSPRTGRYSYTF
TRBV19	TRBJ1-1	once	-	13	TGTGCCAGTAGTATTAGTGCGGGGGCTGAAGCTTTCTTT	CASSISAGAEAFF
TRBV3-1/TRBV3-2	TRBJ1-1	-	-	14	TGTGCCAGCAGCCAAGGACTTACAAACACTGAAGCTTTCTTT	CASSQGLTNTEAFF
TRBV28	TRBJ1-2	-	TRBD1	13	TGTGCCAGCAGTACAGGGGGCTACTATGGCTACACCTTC	CASSTGGYYGYTF
TRBV6-2/TRBV6-3	TRBJ1-2	-	-	14	TGTGCCAGCAGCCCCTGGAGGGCAGGGTATGGCTACACCTTC	CASSPWRAGYGYTF
TRBV7-2	TRBJ2-1	once	TRBD2	16	TGTGCCAGCAGCTCGACTACGGGACTAGCGGGCCACCAGCAGTTCTTC	CASSSTTGLAGHQQFF
TRBV3-1/TRBV3-2	TRBJ2-7	-	TRBD1	14	TGTGCCAGCAGCCACGGGACAGGGGGAGTAGAGCAGTACTTC	CASSHGTGGVEQYF
TRBV7-8	TRBJ1-2	-	-	18	TGTGCCAGCAGCTTAGGGCAGGCCAATTTACAAACTAACTATGGCTACACCTTC	CASSLGQANLQTNYGYTF
TRBV9	TRBJ1-1	-	-	11	TGTGCCAGCAGCGCGTCGGGAGAAGCTTTCTTT	CASSASGEAFF
TRBV6-6	TRBJ2-5	-	TRBD2	14	TGTGCCAGCTCCTTGCGGCTAGCGGGAGAGACCCAGTACTTC	CASSLRLAGETQYF
TRBV6-5	TRBJ1-4	medium-sized	-	16	TGTGCCAGCAGTTACGTCCATCAGGGAGGGAATGAAAAACTGTTTTTT	CASSYVHQGGNEKLFF
TRBV2	TRBJ1-1	-	-	13	TGTGCCAGCAGTCAGGGGATGAACACTGAAGCTTTCTTT	CASSQGMNTEAFF
TRBV7-9	TRBJ2-1	-	TRBD2	14	TGTGCCAGCAGCTGGCCGGGAGGAGGGAATGAGCAGTTCTTC	CASSWPGGGNEQFF
TRBV5-1	TRBJ2-1	-	TRBD2	16	TGCGCCAGCAGCCGACTAGCGGGAGGCCTCTCTGATGAGCAGTTCTTC	CASSRLAGGLSDEQFF
TRBV19	TRBJ1-1	-	-	12	TGTGCCAGTAGTGCACGACCAGGCAGAGCTTTCTTT	CASSARPGRAFF
TRBV30	TRBJ2-7	-	TRBD1	15	TGTGCCTGGAGCGGGGACAGGGGGGGACCCTACGAGCAGTACTTC	CAWSGDRGGPYEQYF
TRBV7-2	TRBJ1-6	-	TRBD1	15	TGTGCCAGCAGCTTAATAACAGGGGTCCCGTCACCCCTCCACTTT	CASSLITGVPSPLHF
TRBV7-2	TRBJ2-3	-	TRBD2	16	TGTGCCAGCAGCTTAGGGCTAGCGGGCTACACAGATACGCAGTATTTT	CASSLGLAGYTDTQYF
TRBV9	TRBJ2-7	-	-	15	TGTGCCAGCAGCGTATCAGGCCTTAAAGTCGACGAGCAGTACTTC	CASSVSGLKVDEQYF
TRBV7-8	TRBJ1-2	-	TRBD1	14	TGTGCCAGCAGCGCGACAGGGTCCAGCTATGGCTACACCTTC	CASSATGSSYGYTF
TRBV7-9	TRBJ2-3	-	-	16	TGTGCCAGCAGCCCCGGGGGAAGCCAAACCACAGATACGCAGTATTTT	CASSPGGSQTTDTQYF